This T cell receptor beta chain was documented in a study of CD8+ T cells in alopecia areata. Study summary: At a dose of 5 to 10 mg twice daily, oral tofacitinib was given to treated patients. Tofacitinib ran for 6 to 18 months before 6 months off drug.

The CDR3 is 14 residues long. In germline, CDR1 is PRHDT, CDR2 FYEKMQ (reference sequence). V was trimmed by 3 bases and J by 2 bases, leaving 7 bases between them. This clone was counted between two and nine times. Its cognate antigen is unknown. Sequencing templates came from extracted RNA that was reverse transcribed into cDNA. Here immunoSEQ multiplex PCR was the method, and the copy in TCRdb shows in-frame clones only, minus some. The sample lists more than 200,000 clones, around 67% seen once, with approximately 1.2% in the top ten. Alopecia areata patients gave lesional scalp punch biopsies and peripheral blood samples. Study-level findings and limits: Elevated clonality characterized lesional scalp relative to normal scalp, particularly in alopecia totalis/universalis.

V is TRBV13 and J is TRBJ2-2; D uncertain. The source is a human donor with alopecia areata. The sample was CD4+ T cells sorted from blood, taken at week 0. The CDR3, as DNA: TGTGCCAGCAGCTTCGGGCAAAACACCGGGGAGCTGTTTTTT. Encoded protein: CASSFGQNTGELFF.